A single sample is the source of the 16 T cell receptor beta chains below, sequenced in a study of molecular identifiers for immune sequencing clone quantification. TCRdb itself ran the PCR reads through MiXCR, one entry per CDR3 protein. The data show about 510,000 distinct CDR3 sequences, around 21% seen once. Sequencing used naive CD8+ T cells from blood, with Jurkat cell RNA spiked in. The subset is: FACS-sorted CD8+CD4-CCR7+CD45RA+ naive T cells. The receptors derive from a human donor in good health. Some libraries in this study had Jurkat cell RNA spiked in.

About this clonotype: One end of the junction is discordant with germline, which a read error may explain. This chain connects TRBV28 to TRBJ2-7; 9 bases are shared with TRBD1. This CDR3 is 16 amino acids long. Germline values: CDR1 MDHEN, CDR2 SYDVKM. CDR3: CASSLGPGQGSDEQHF. The CDR3 nucleotides read TGTGCCAGCAGTTTAGGACCGGGACAGGGCTCCGATGAGCAGCACTTC.

V gene TRBV27 combines with J gene TRBJ2-7; D possibly corresponds to TRBD1 (6 bases). The CDR3 loop spans 14 amino acids. Germline V lookup: CDR1 MNHEY, CDR2 SMNVEV (reference sequence). The ends were cut back, 5 bases at V and 3 bases at J, with 14 bases in the middle. CDR3 loop: CASSTTGYGYEQYF. The CDR3 DNA sequence: TGTGCCAGCAGTACCACAGGGTATGGCTACGAGCAGTACTTC.

As to this clonotype: This may come from a read error, since a much larger clone is one base off. The rearrangement joins TRBV27 to TRBJ2-3; perhaps D is TRBD1 or TRBD2 (5 bases each). CDR3 length equals 13 residues. The germline V gene encodes CDR1 MNHEY and CDR2 SMNVEV (reference sequence). The V end lost 2 bases, the J end lost 6 bases, and 9 bases lay between the germline ends. The CDR3 region is CASSLLRDDTQYF. The CDR3 DNA follows: TGTGCCAGCAGTTTACTAAGGGACGATACGCAGTATTTT.

The V gene is TRBV15, the J gene TRBJ1-6, with 7 bases identical to TRBD1. In germline, CDR1 is LNHNV, CDR2 YYDKDF (reference sequence). This CDR3 spans 17 amino acids. The junction had 5 bases not matched to a gene; V was cut back by 3 bases and J by 0 bases. In DNA, the CDR3 is TGTGCCACCAGCAGGGACAGGCAGAGCTCCTATAATTCACCCCTCCACTTT. Translated: CATSRDRQSSYNSPLHF.

This clonotype has ten or more counts. This sequence joins TRBV6-2 or TRBV6-3 and TRBJ2-5, with D unclear. V dropped 2 bases and J dropped 0 bases, with 13 bases sitting between them. CDR3 length: 16 amino acids. Germline assignment: CDR1 MNHEY and CDR2 SVGEGT. CDR3 protein: CASSYDAARYQETQYF. The CDR3, as DNA: TGTGCCAGCAGTTACGATGCGGCGAGATACCAAGAGACCCAGTACTTC.

Here the CDR3 DNA reads TGTGCCAGTAGTACCCCCCCTGGGGGGGGTAGCACCTTC. It codes for CASSTPPGGGSTF. The rearrangement links TRBV19 to TRBJ1-2; D possibly corresponds to TRBD1 (5 bases). Per germline, CDR1 LNHDA and CDR2 SQIVND (reference sequence). V was pared by 4 bases and J by 13 bases, with 19 bases between. This CDR3 has 13 amino acids.

This clonotype was detected only a few times. The rearrangement joins TRBV4-1 to TRBJ2-3; 7 bases fit TRBD2. This CDR3 comprises 16 residues. The J segment lost 0 bases and the V segment lost 6 bases, leaving 9 bases of the junction unmatched. The germline V gene has CDR1 MGHRA and CDR2 YSYEKL. The CDR3 here is CASRQSGGSSTDTQYF. The CDR3 DNA reads TGCGCCAGCAGACAATCGGGGGGATCAAGCACAGATACGCAGTATTTT.

This clonotype was observed at least ten times. The chain couples TRBV29-1 to TRBJ2-5; D possibly corresponds to TRBD2 (6 bases). CDR1 SQVTM and CDR2 ANQGSEA come from the germline V gene. There are 14 residues in the CDR3. V lost 7 bases to trimming and J lost 3 bases, with 18 bases between them. Written as DNA, the CDR3 is TGCAGCGCCTGGGAGGCAGGGAAGGAAGAGACCCAGTACTTC. Its protein product is CSAWEAGKEETQYF.

This clonotype occurred a few times. The V gene is TRBV24-1, the J gene TRBJ2-5, with 8 nucleotides matching TRBD1. The V gene's germline CDR1 is KGHDR and CDR2 SFDVKD. The CDR3 runs 16 residues. V gave up 7 bases and J gave up 5 bases; unmatched junction bases: 14. The CDR3 loop is CATSGPKAGGSETQYF. The CDR3 region has the DNA TGTGCCACCAGCGGGCCCAAGGCAGGGGGCTCGGAGACCCAGTACTTC.

This clonotype showed up many times. The J gene is TRBJ2-3, the V gene TRBV28, with 9 bases that match TRBD1. Germline CDR1 reads MDHEN; CDR2 reads SYDVKM. Trimming took 2 bases from V and 7 from J; bases not matched to a gene: 16. The CDR3 contains 18 residues. For the CDR3, the DNA is TGTGCCAGCAGTTTAACTAACCCGGGACAGGGATTCACGAATACGCAGTATTTT. Its protein is CASSLTNPGQGFTNTQYF. The whole variable domain, filled in from reference TRBV28 and TRBJ2-3, reads DVKVTQSSRYLVKRTGEKVFLECVQDMDHENMFWYRQDPGLGLRLIYFSYDVKMKEKGDIPEGYSVSREKKERFSLILESASTNQTSMYLCASSLTNPGQGFTNTQYFGPGTRLTVL.

Points on this clonotype: Since a much larger clone is just one base distant, this may be a read error. This rearrangement joins TRBV6-2 or TRBV6-3 to TRBJ1-1; no clear D. CDR1 and CDR2 (germline): MNHEY, SVGEGT. The CDR3 has 13 amino acids. This CDR3 reads CASSYQPNTEASF. For the CDR3, the DNA is TGTGCCAGCAGTTACCAGCCGAACACTGAAGCTTCCTTT.

This clonotype was seen ten or more times. J is TRBJ2-7 and V is TRBV19, with D hard to call. The CDR3 consists of 11 residues. Trimming removed 3 bases from V and 5 bases from J, with 5 bases in between. Germline lookup yields CDR1 LNHDA and CDR2 SQIVND (reference sequence). This chain's CDR3 is CASSIGHEQYF. The CDR3 coding sequence is TGTGCCAGTAGTATTGGTCACGAGCAGTACTTC.

This clonotype was seen at least ten times. The chain links TRBV7-6 to TRBJ2-1; 7 bases are shared with TRBD2. CDR3 length: 16 residues. After removal of 2 bases from V and 2 bases from J, the junction contained 6 bases not matched to a gene. Germline V gene data show CDR1 as SGHVS and CDR2 as FNYEAQ. The CDR3 here is CASSLSLAAPYNEQFF. In DNA, the CDR3 is TGTGCCAGCAGCTTAAGCCTAGCGGCCCCCTACAATGAGCAGTTCTTC.

There are many counts of this clonotype. The chain is built from TRBV29-1 and TRBJ2-3; 8 nucleotides line up with TRBD2. The CDR3 consists of 13 residues. V shed 7 bases and J 1 base; nucleotides not matched to a gene: 4. The germline gives CDR1 SQVTM, CDR2 ANQGSEA. The DNA of the CDR3 is TGCAGCGCGCCGGGACTAGGCACAGATACGCAGTATTTT. Its protein product is CSAPGLGTDTQYF.

This clonotype occurred a few times. The chain couples TRBV6-5 to TRBJ1-3, with 10 nucleotides matching TRBD1. CDR3 length: 15 amino acids. Trimming took 10 bases from V and 4 from J; bases not matched to a gene: 10. CDR1 is MNHEY and CDR2 is SVGAGI in the germline V gene. For the CDR3, the DNA is TGTGCCACCAACCCGGGACAGGGGTACGGAAACACCATATATTTT. Protein product: CATNPGQGYGNTIYF.

A word on this clonotype: A read error may produce the germline difference seen at one junction end. The rearrangement joins TRBV19 to TRBJ1-5; D unresolved. In germline, CDR1 is LNHDA, CDR2 SQIVND (reference sequence). The CDR3 covers 15 residues. The CDR3 DNA follows: TGTGCCAGTAGTATATCCGAATATAGCAATCAGCACCAGCATTTT. It translates to CASSISEYSNQHQHF.